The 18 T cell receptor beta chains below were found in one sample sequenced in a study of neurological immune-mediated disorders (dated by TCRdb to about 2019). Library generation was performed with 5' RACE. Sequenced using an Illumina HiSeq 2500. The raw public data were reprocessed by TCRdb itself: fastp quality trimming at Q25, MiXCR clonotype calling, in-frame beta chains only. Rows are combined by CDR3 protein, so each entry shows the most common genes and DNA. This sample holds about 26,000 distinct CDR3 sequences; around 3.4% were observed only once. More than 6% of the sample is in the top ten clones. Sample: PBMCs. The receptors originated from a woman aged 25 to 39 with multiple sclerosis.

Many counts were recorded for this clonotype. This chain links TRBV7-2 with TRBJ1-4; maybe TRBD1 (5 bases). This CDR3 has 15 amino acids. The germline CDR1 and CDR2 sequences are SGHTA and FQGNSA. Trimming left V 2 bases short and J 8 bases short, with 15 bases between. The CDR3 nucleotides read TGTGCCAGCAGCTTAATGTTGGGGGGTAACGAAAAACTGTTTTTT. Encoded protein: CASSLMLGGNEKLFF.

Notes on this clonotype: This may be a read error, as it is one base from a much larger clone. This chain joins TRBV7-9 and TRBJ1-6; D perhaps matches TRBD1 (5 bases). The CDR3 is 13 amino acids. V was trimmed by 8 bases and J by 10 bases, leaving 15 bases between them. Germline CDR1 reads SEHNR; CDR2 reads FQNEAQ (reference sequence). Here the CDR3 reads CASSGKGPSPLHF. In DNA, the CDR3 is TGTGCCAGCTCCGGAAAGGGACCGTCACCCCTCCACTTT.

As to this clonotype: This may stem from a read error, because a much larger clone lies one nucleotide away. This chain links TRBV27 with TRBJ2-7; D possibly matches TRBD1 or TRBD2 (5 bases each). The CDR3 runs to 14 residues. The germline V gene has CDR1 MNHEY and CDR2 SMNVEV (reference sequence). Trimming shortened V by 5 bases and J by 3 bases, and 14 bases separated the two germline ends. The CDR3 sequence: CASSHRERGYEQYF. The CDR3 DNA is TGTGCCAGCAGTCACCGGGAAAGGGGCTACGAGCAGTACTTC.

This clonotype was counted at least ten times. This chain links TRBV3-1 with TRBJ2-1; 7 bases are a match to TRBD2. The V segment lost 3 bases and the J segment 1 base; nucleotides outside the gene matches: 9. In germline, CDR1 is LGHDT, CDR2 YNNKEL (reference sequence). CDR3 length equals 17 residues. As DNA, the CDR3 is TGTGCCAGCAGCCATATGGCGGGAGTATCGTCCTACAATGAGCAGTTCTTC. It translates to CASSHMAGVSSYNEQFF.

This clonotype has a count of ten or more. The CDR3 DNA reads TGTGCCAGCAGCCAAGATTTAGTAGGTCAGCCCCAGCATTTT. Protein: CASSQDLVGQPQHF. The V and J genes are TRBV4-2 and TRBJ1-5; D unresolved. Germline lookup yields CDR1 LGHNA and CDR2 YNFKEQ. The length of the CDR3 is 14 residues. V was pared by 0 bases and J by 6 bases, with 9 bases between.

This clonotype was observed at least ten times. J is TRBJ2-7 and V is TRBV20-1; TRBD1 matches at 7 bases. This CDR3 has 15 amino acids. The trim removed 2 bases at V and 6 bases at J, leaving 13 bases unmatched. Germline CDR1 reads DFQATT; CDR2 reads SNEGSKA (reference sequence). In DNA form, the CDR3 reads TGCAGTGCTAGAACATCATACGACAGGGTCCGCGAGCAGTACTTC. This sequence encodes CSARTSYDRVREQYF.

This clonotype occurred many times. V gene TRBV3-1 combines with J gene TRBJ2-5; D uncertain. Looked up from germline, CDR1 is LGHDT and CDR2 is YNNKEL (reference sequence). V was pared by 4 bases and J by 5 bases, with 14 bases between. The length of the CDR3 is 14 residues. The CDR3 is CASSPQTLRETQYF. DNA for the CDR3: TGTGCCAGCAGCCCCCAAACGTTGCGGGAGACCCAGTACTTC.

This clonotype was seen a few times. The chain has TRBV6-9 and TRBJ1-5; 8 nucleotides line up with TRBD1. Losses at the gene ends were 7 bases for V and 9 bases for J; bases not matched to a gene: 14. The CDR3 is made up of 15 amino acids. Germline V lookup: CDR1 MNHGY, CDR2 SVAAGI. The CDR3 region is CASTLDREGQRPQHF. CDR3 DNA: TGTGCCAGCACCCTGGACAGGGAGGGTCAAAGGCCCCAGCATTTT.

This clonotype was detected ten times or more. The CDR3 DNA sequence: TGTGCCAGCAGCTCCTTCGACTCCAGCTATGGCTACACCTTC. This encodes CASSSFDSSYGYTF. The chain couples TRBV7-9 to TRBJ1-2; D gene uncertain. Trimming shortened V by 4 bases and J by 4 bases, and 13 bases separated the two germline ends. CDR3 length equals 14 residues. The germline CDR1 and CDR2 sequences are SEHNR and FQNEAQ (reference sequence).

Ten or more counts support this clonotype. CDR3 in amino acids: CASSLAAGFDGYTF. In DNA, the CDR3 is TGCGCCAGCAGCTTGGCCGCGGGGTTTGATGGCTACACCTTC. This chain connects TRBV5-1 to TRBJ1-2; D is undetermined. Germline CDR1 is SGHRS and CDR2 is YFSETQ. This CDR3 spans 14 amino acids. The V and J ends lost 0 bases and 6 bases respectively, with 12 bases between them.

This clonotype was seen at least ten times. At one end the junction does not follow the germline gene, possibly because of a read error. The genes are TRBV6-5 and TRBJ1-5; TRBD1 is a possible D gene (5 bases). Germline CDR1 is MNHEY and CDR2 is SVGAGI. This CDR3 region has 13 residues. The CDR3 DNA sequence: TGTGCCAGCAGCCGGGGCCCTTATCAGCCCCAGAATTTT. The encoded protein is CASSRGPYQPQNF.

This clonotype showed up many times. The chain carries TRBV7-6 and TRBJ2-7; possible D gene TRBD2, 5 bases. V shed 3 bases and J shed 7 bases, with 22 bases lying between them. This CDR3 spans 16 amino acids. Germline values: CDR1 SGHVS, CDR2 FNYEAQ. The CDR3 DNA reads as TGTGCCAGCAGCTTGGCCGGACCCACGAGGGCTAGTGAGCAGTACTTC. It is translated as CASSLAGPTRASEQYF. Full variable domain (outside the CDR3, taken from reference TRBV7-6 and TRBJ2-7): GAGVSQSPRYKVTKRGQDVALRCDPISGHVSLYWYRQALGQGPEFLTYFNYEAQQDKSGLPNDRFSAERPEGSISTLTIQRTEQRDSAMYRCASSLAGPTRASEQYFGPGTRLTVT.

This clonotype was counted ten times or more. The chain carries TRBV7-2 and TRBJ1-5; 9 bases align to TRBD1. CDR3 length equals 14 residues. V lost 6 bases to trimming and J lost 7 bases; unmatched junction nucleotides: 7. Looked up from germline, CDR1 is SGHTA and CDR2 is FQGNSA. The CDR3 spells CASRNRTGEQPQHF. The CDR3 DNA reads TGTGCCAGCAGAAATCGGACAGGGGAACAGCCCCAGCATTTT.

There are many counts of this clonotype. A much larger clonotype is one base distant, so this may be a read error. The CDR3 here is CASSKVGSPLHF. The CDR3 nucleotides read TGTGCCAGCAGCAAGGTTGGGTCACCCCTCCACTTT. V gene TRBV3-1 combines with J gene TRBJ1-6; D uncertain. This CDR3 spans 12 amino acids. Germline V CDR1 and CDR2: LGHDT, YNNKEL (reference sequence). With 5 bases removed from V and 10 bases from J, the gap between germline ends came to 9 bases. Together with reference TRBV3-1 and TRBJ1-6, the CDR3 gives the full variable domain: DTAVSQTPKYLVTQMGNDKSIKCEQNLGHDTMYWYKQDSKKFLKIMFSYNNKELIINETVPNRFSPKSPDKAHLNLHINSLELGDSAVYFCASSKVGSPLHFGNGTRLTVT.

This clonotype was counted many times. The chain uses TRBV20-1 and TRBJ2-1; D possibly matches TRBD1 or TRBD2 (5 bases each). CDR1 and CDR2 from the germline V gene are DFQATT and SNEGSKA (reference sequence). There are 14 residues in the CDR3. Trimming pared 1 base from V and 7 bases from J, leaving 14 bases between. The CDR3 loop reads CSARVLVWGNEQFF. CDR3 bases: TGCAGTGCTAGAGTTCTAGTCTGGGGGAATGAGCAGTTCTTC.

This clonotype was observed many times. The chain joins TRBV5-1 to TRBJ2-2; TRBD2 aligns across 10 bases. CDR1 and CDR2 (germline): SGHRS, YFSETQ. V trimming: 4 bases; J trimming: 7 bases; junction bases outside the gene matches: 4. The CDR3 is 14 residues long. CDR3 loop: CASSRVAGGGELFF. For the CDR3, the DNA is TGCGCCAGCAGCAGAGTAGCGGGAGGCGGGGAGCTGTTTTTT.

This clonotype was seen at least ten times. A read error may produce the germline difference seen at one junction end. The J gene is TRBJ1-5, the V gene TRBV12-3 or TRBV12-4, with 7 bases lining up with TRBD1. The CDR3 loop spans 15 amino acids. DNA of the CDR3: TGTGCCAGCAGCCCGGGACAGCATAGCAATCAGCCCCAGAATTTT. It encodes CASSPGQHSNQPQNF.

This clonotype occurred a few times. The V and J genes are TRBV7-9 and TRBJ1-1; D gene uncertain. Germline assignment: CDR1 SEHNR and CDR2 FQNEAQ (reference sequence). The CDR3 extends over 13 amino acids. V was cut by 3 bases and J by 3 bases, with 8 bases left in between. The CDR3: CASSFGQYTEAFF. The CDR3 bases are TGTGCCAGCAGCTTTGGTCAATACACTGAAGCTTTCTTT.